This TCR beta chain was documented in a study of shared T cell receptors in the human thymus (dated by TCRdb to 2020 to 2023). As for the study more broadly: The study examined how self-reactive, shared T-cell receptor alpha chains are generated in the human thymus.

Concerning this clone itself: The specificity of this receptor is unknown. Base qualities are not at hand, and no much larger clone is one base apart.

Library generation was performed with the immunoSEQ multiplex PCR assay. As stored in TCRdb, this immuneACCESS dataset retains in-frame rearrangements with V and J assigned. A fraction of the clones does not appear; measured against another copy, unresolved V genes explain less than half of the discrepancy, and the remainder lacks a known reason. A total of more than 550,000 clones appear in this sample, 70% to 90% of them only once. Around 0.0094% of the sample comes from the top ten. Per the germline V gene, SGHTS is the CDR1 and YDEGEE is the CDR2. The CDR3, cysteine through phenylalanine, is 18 amino acids long. Just the 54-base CDR3 DNA is kept, in frame starting at base 1. Cut back by 6 bases and 0 bases, the V and J ends lie 22 bases apart. The data were also submitted as part of a second study, on human thymus T cells. Reported in the second study: The donors were immunologically healthy infants in Finland who had open corrective cardiac surgery for congenital heart defects. Thymus tissue was collected as surgical resects that were removed during corrective cardiac surgery. Biased V and J gene segment usage appeared to be present in both thymic and peripheral blood repertoires. According to the related research, thymic TCR repertoires were highly overlapping among unrelated individuals. The study described the TCR alpha and beta repertoires in under ten infant thymus samples and a few matching peripheral blood samples. The infant donors were roughly 6 to 244 days old, and the cohort included over 5 males and two females. Thymocytes were mechanically released from the tissue and were stored as pellets of roughly 9-30 million cells at -70 degrees C. Genomic DNA was extracted from frozen cell pellets with a QIAsymphony instrument. The immunoSEQ multiplex PCR assay was used to amplify the TCRB and TCRAD loci from a standardized amount of quality-controlled genomic DNA. Amplicons spanned the V(D)J region at a length sufficient to cover the CDR3 and identify V and J genes. The amplicons were sequenced on an Illumina platform via the commercial immunoSEQ service. Primer bias and sequencing errors were corrected using previously described methods, and TCRAD and TCRB definitions followed the IMGT database. Repertoires were analysed with immunoSEQ Analyzer 3.0 and VDJTools, covering basic statistics, V/J segment usage, diversity estimates, rarefaction and pairwise overlap. To estimate diversity, the Chao1, ChaoE, Efron-Thisted, Shannon and inverse Simpson indices were applied, and diversity was also estimated on datasets down-sampled to the smallest sample. For repertoire overlap, CDR3 nucleotide sequence, V gene and J gene had to match strictly, and clustering was done by Jaccard-based multidimensional scaling. On average, thymus samples yielded roughly 800,000 unique TCRB clonotypes, whereas blood samples yielded approximately 84,000.

Sequencing was performed on thymocytes. The sequence is built from TRBV5-8 and TRBJ2-1; the D region possibly corresponds to TRBD2 (6 bases align). The source of this sequence is a girl under three years old with a congenital heart defect. Donor details come from another sample of the same person, matched by shared clones. CDR3 sequence: CASTTLGGVFSSYNEQFF. The bases are TGTGCCAGCACCACTCTGGGGGGAGTCTTTAGCTCCTACAATGAGCAGTTCTTC.